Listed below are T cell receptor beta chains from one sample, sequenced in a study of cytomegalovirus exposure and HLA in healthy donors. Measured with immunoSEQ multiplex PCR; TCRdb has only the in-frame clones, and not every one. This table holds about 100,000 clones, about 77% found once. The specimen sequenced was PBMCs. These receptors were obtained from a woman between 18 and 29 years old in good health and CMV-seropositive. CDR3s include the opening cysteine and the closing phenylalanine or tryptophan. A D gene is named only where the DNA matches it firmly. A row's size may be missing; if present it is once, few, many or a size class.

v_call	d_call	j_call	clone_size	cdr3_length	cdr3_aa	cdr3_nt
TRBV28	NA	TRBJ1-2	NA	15	CASSAPDRGYYGYTF	TGTGCCAGCAGTGCTCCCGACCGGGGGTACTATGGCTACACCTTC
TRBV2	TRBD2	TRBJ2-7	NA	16	CASKPRGGSPSYEQYF	TGTGCCAGCAAGCCCCGGGGGGGCAGTCCCTCCTACGAGCAGTACTTC
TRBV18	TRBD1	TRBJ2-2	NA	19	CASSRNSQAGTGGFGELFF	TGTGCCAGCTCACGAAACTCGCAGGCCGGGACAGGGGGCTTCGGGGAGCTGTTTTTT
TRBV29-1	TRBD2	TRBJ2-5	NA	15	CSVSPGGLTQETQYF	TGCAGCGTTTCCCCTGGGGGACTAACCCAAGAGACCCAGTACTTC
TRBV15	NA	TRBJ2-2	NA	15	CATSGGGGVTGELFF	TGTGCCACCAGCGGGGGTGGCGGGGTAACCGGGGAGCTGTTTTTT
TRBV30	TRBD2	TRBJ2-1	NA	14	CACSGTSGYNEQFF	TGTGCCTGCTCCGGGACTAGCGGGTACAATGAGCAGTTCTTC
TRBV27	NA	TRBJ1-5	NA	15	CASTRTGLGNQPQHF	TGTGCCAGCACCCGAACAGGGCTGGGCAATCAGCCCCAGCATTTT
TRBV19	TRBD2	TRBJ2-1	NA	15	CASSSPGTRLGEQFF	TGTGCCAGTAGTAGCCCCGGGACTAGGCTCGGTGAGCAGTTCTTC
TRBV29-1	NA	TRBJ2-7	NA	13	CSVEGDTTYEQYF	TGCAGCGTTGAAGGGGACACCACCTACGAGCAGTACTTC
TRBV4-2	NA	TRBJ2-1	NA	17	CASSQGAKGVRYNEQFF	TGTGCCAGCAGCCAAGGGGCGAAGGGGGTACGCTACAATGAGCAGTTCTTC
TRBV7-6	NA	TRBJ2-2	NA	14	CASRRQEDTGELFF	TGTGCCAGCAGACGACAGGAGGACACCGGGGAGCTGTTTTTT
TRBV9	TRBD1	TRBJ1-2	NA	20	CASSVAPSDRGYTLNYGYTF	TGTGCCAGCAGCGTAGCGCCCTCGGACAGGGGGTATACCTTAAACTATGGCTACACCTTC
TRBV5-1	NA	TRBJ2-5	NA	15	CASSLVLVPQETQYF	TGCGCCAGCAGCTTGGTTCTAGTTCCCCAAGAGACCCAGTACTTC
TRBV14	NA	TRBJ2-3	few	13	CASSQTGPDTQYF	TGTGCCAGCAGCCAAACAGGGCCAGATACGCAGTATTTT
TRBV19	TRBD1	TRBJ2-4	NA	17	CASSIGTGILAKNIQYF	TGTGCCAGTAGTATAGGGACAGGGATCCTAGCCAAAAACATTCAGTACTTC
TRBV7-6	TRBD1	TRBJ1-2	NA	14	CASSLFGQEDGYTF	TGTGCCAGCAGCTTATTTGGACAGGAAGATGGCTACACCTTC
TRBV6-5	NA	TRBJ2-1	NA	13	CASSLNLHNEQFF	TGTGCCAGCAGTCTTAACTTGCACAATGAGCAGTTCTTC
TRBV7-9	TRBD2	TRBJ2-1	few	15	CASSRGTSGGNEQFF	TGTGCCAGCAGCCGCGGGACTAGCGGGGGGAATGAGCAGTTCTTC
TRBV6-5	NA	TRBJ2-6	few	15	CASSPEGTGANVLTF	TGTGCCAGCAGCCCCGAGGGCACTGGGGCCAACGTCCTGACTTTC
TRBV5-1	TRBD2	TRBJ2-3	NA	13	CASSLAGGDTQYF	TGCGCCAGCAGCTTGGCGGGAGGAGATACGCAGTATTTT
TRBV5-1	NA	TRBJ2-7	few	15	CASSLEGGPYYEQYF	TGCGCCAGCAGCTTGGAGGGCGGGCCGTACTACGAGCAGTACTTC
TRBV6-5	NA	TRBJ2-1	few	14	CACSLESSYNEQFF	TGTGCCTGCTCTTTGGAGAGCTCCTACAATGAGCAGTTCTTC
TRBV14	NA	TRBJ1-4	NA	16	CASSQEQGALNEKLFF	TGTGCCAGCAGCCAAGAGCAGGGCGCCCTTAATGAAAAACTGTTTTTT
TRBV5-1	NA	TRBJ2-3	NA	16	CASSLGAGLSTDTQYF	TGCGCCAGCAGCTTGGGTGCGGGGCTGAGCACAGATACGCAGTATTTT
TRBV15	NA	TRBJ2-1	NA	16	CATSRVKRAPHNEQFF	TGTGCCACCAGCAGAGTTAAGCGGGCCCCACACAATGAGCAGTTCTTC
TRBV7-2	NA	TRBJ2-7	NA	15	CASSTPGRVVFEQYF	TGTGCCAGCAGCACCCCTGGGCGCGTGGTGTTCGAGCAGTACTTC
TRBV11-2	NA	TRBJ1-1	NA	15	CASSLDGGQNTEAFF	TGTGCCAGCAGCTTAGATGGCGGTCAGAACACTGAAGCTTTCTTT
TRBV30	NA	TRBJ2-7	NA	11	CAWTTSYEQYF	TGTGCCTGGACCACTTCCTACGAGCAGTACTTC
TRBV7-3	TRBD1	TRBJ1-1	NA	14	CASSSRQGVTEAFF	TGTGCCAGCAGCTCCAGACAGGGGGTAACTGAAGCTTTCTTT
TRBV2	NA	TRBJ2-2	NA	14	CARRTAPNTGELFF	TGTGCCAGAAGGACAGCACCAAACACCGGGGAGCTGTTTTTT
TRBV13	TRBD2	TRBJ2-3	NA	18	CASSRWEAGGPRADTQYF	TGTGCCAGCAGTAGGTGGGAAGCGGGAGGGCCGAGAGCGGATACGCAGTATTTT
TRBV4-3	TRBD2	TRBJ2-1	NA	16	CASSQEGLAGGHEQFF	TGCGCCAGCAGCCAAGAGGGACTAGCGGGAGGCCATGAGCAGTTCTTC
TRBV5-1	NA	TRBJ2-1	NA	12	CASSLWENEQFF	TGCGCCAGCAGCTTGTGGGAGAATGAGCAGTTCTTC
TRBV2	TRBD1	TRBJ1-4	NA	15	CASSEGTGFGEKLFF	TGTGCCAGCAGTGAAGGGACAGGGTTTGGGGAAAAACTGTTTTTT
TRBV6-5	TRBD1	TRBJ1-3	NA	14	CASSYSRQGDTIYF	TGTGCCAGCAGTTACTCGAGACAGGGCGACACCATATATTTT
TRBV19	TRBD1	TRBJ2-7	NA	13	CASSSQGAHEQYF	TGTGCCAGTAGCTCACAGGGGGCCCACGAGCAGTACTTC